This is a list of T cell receptor beta chains from one sample in a study of blood T cell repertoires in COVID-19. Using immunoSEQ multiplex PCR, the repertoire was profiled, and TCRdb retains in-frame clones only, with some absent. This sample has about 190,000 clones; about nine tenths occur once, and the top ten carry under 2.5%. The specimen sequenced was peripheral blood. The origin of the receptors is a man between 65 and 85 years old with active or convalescent COVID-19. CDR3s include the opening cysteine and the closing phenylalanine or tryptophan. The order of the fields is J gene, D gene, clone size, V gene, CDR3 DNA, CDR3 protein. D genes are given only for firm matches. For some rows the clone size is stated as once, few or many, or as a class when expanded; others skip it.

j_gene: TRBJ2-1; d_gene: TRBD2; abundance: once; v_gene: TRBV18; CDR3nt: TGTGCCAGCTCACCAGATACTAGCGGGAGGTTCGGTGAGCAGTTCTTC; CDR3aa: CASSPDTSGRFGEQFF
j_gene: TRBJ1-6; d_gene: -; abundance: -; v_gene: TRBV3-1/TRBV3-2; CDR3nt: TGTGCCAGCAGCCAACCATACAGGGACAATTCACCCCTCCACTTT; CDR3aa: CASSQPYRDNSPLHF
j_gene: TRBJ2-5; d_gene: TRBD2; abundance: -; v_gene: TRBV7-2; CDR3nt: TGTGCCAGCACGGGACTAGCGGGCCTCCCGTTCGACTTC; CDR3aa: CASTGLAGLPFDF
j_gene: TRBJ1-3; d_gene: -; abundance: -; v_gene: TRBV21-1; CDR3nt: TGTGCCAGCAGCGTCCGACAGGGAACCTCTGGAAACACCATATATTTT; CDR3aa: CASSVRQGTSGNTIYF
j_gene: TRBJ1-1; d_gene: -; abundance: -; v_gene: TRBV6-2/TRBV6-3; CDR3nt: TGTGCCAGCAGTTATCCTTTACAGGGCACTGAAGCTTTCTTT; CDR3aa: CASSYPLQGTEAFF
j_gene: TRBJ2-2; d_gene: -; abundance: -; v_gene: TRBV19; CDR3nt: TGTGCCAGTGGGCGCAGGGAAGGCACCGGGGAGCTGTTTTTT; CDR3aa: CASGRREGTGELFF
j_gene: TRBJ2-5; d_gene: TRBD2; abundance: -; v_gene: TRBV6-5; CDR3nt: TGTGCCAGCAGTTCCAGACTAGCGGGAGTTCGGGAGACCCAGTACTTC; CDR3aa: CASSSRLAGVRETQYF
j_gene: TRBJ1-4; d_gene: TRBD1; abundance: few; v_gene: TRBV4-3; CDR3nt: TGCGCCAGCAGCCTGGACAGGGGGCGTGAAAAACTGTTTTTT; CDR3aa: CASSLDRGREKLFF
j_gene: TRBJ2-1; d_gene: TRBD2; abundance: -; v_gene: TRBV11-2; CDR3nt: TGTGCCAGCAGCCAACTCCTAGCGGGGGGTACCAATGAGCAGTTCTTC; CDR3aa: CASSQLLAGGTNEQFF
j_gene: TRBJ1-1; d_gene: -; abundance: -; v_gene: TRBV6-5; CDR3nt: TGTGCCAGCAGTTACGGTCGCACAGGGAACACTGAAGCTTTCTTT; CDR3aa: CASSYGRTGNTEAFF
j_gene: TRBJ1-1; d_gene: TRBD1; abundance: -; v_gene: TRBV5-1; CDR3nt: TGCGCCAGCAGCTTGGCGGGACAGGGGGATGGCACTGAAGCTTTCTTT; CDR3aa: CASSLAGQGDGTEAFF
j_gene: TRBJ2-7; d_gene: TRBD2; abundance: -; v_gene: TRBV11-2; CDR3nt: TGTGCCAGCAGCTTAGAAAGTAGCGGGTTCTCCTACGAGCAGTACTTC; CDR3aa: CASSLESSGFSYEQYF
j_gene: TRBJ1-5; d_gene: TRBD1; abundance: -; v_gene: TRBV30; CDR3nt: TGTGCCTGGGGGACAGGACCAAATCAGCCCCAGCATTTT; CDR3aa: CAWGTGPNQPQHF
j_gene: TRBJ1-2; d_gene: TRBD1; abundance: -; v_gene: TRBV28; CDR3nt: TGTGCCAGCAGCCCCGGGACAGGCATGTACTATGGCTACACCTTC; CDR3aa: CASSPGTGMYYGYTF
j_gene: TRBJ1-3; d_gene: -; abundance: -; v_gene: TRBV27; CDR3nt: TGTGCCAGCAGTTTCAGTGGTTTTGGAAACACCATATATTTT; CDR3aa: CASSFSGFGNTIYF
j_gene: TRBJ1-4; d_gene: -; abundance: -; v_gene: TRBV18; CDR3nt: TGTGCCAGCTCAACGGGGATGGCTAATGAAAAACTGTTTTTT; CDR3aa: CASSTGMANEKLFF
j_gene: TRBJ2-7; d_gene: TRBD1; abundance: once; v_gene: TRBV11-2; CDR3nt: TGTGCCAGCAGCTCATTCGGGACAGGGGGCGACGAGCAGTACTTC; CDR3aa: CASSSFGTGGDEQYF
j_gene: TRBJ1-1; d_gene: TRBD1; abundance: -; v_gene: TRBV11-2; CDR3nt: TGTGCCAGCAGCCCCAGGGGGCGACATGATGAAGCTTTCTTT; CDR3aa: CASSPRGRHDEAFF
j_gene: TRBJ2-5; d_gene: TRBD2; abundance: -; v_gene: TRBV28; CDR3nt: TGTGCCAGCAGCCGGGGACTAGCGGGAGGGGAGACCCAGTACTTC; CDR3aa: CASSRGLAGGETQYF
j_gene: TRBJ2-3; d_gene: TRBD1; abundance: few; v_gene: TRBV4-1; CDR3nt: TGCGCCAGCAGCCGGGACAGGGGAACCACAGATACGCAGTATTTT; CDR3aa: CASSRDRGTTDTQYF
j_gene: TRBJ2-1; d_gene: TRBD1; abundance: -; v_gene: TRBV6-4; CDR3nt: TGTGCCAGCAGTCCCGGACAGGGTTTCGGTGAGCAGTTCTTC; CDR3aa: CASSPGQGFGEQFF
j_gene: TRBJ2-5; d_gene: TRBD2; abundance: -; v_gene: TRBV2; CDR3nt: TGTGCCAGCAGTGAAAGGGGCCCCCGGACTAGCGGGAGTTTGGAGACCCAGTACTTC; CDR3aa: CASSERGPRTSGSLETQYF